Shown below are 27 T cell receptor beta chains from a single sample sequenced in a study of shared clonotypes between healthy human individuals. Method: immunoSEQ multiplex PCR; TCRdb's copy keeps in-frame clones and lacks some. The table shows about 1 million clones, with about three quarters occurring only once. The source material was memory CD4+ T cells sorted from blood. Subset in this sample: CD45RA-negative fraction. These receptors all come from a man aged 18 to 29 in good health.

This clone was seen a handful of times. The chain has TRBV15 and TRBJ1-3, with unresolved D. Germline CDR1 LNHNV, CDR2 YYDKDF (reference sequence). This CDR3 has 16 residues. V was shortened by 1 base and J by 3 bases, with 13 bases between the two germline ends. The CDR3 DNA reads TGTGCCACCAGCAGAGGGGTCGGAGTACGTGGAAACACCATATATTTT. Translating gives CATSRGVGVRGNTIYF. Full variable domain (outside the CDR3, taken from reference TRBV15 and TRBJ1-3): DAMVIQNPRYQVTQFGKPVTLSCSQTLNHNVMYWYQQKSSQAPKLLFHYYDKDFNNEADTPDNFQSRRPNTSFCFLDIRSPGLGDTAMYLCATSRGVGVRGNTIYFGEGSWLTVV.

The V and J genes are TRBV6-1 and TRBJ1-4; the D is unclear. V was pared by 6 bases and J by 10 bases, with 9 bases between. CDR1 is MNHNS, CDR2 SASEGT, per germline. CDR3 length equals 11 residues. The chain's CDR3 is CASSISGKLFF. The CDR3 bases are TGTGCCAGCAGCATCTCTGGAAAACTGTTTTTT.

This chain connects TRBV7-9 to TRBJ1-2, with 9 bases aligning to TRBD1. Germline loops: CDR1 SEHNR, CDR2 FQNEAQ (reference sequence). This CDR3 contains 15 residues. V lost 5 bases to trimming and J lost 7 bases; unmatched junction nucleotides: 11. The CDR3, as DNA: TGTGCCAGCAGCCACCGGGACAGGGATTTCCGTGGCTACACCTTC. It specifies CASSHRDRDFRGYTF.

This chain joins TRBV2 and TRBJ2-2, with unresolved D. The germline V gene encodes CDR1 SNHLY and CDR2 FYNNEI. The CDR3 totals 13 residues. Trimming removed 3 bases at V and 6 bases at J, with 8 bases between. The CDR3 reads CASSDSTAGELFF. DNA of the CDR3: TGTGCCAGCAGTGACTCGACTGCCGGGGAGCTGTTTTTT.

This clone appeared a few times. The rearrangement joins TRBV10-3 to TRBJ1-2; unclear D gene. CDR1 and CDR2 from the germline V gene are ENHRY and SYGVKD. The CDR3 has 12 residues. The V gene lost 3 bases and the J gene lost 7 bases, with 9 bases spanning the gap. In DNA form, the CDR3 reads TGTGCCATCAGTGACCCCGGGAGTGGCTACACCTTC. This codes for CAISDPGSGYTF.

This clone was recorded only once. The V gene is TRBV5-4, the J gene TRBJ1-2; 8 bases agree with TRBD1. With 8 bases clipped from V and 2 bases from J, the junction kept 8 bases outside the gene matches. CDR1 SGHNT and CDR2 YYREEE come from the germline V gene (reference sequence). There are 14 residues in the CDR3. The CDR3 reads CARIARGQNYGYTF. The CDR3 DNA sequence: TGTGCCAGAATCGCCAGGGGGCAAAACTATGGCTACACCTTC.

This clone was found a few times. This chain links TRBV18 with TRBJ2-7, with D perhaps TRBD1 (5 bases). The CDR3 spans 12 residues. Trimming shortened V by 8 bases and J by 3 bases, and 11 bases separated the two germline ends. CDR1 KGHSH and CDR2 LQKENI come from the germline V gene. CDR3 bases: TGTGCCAGCCGAGGACAAAGCTACGAGCAGTACTTC. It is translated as CASRGQSYEQYF.

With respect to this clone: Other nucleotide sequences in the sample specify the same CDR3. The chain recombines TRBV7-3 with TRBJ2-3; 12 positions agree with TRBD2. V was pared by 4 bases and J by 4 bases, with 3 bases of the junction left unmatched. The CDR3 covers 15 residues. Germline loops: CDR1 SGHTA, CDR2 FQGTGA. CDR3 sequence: CASSSSGGAADTQYF. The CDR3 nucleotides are TGTGCCAGCAGCTCTAGCGGGGGGGCGGCAGATACGCAGTATTTT.

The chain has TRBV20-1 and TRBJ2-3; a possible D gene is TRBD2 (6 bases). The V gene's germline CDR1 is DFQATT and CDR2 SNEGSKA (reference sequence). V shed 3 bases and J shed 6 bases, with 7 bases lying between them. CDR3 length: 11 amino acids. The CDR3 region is CSASGSDTQYF. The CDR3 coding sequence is TGCAGTGCTAGCGGGAGTGATACGCAGTATTTT.

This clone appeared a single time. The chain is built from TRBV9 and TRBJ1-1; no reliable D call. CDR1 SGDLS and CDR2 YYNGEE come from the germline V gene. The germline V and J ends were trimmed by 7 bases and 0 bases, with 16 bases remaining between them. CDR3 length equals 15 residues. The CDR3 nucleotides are TGTGCCAGCTCCCGCTCACCCGGGGTGAACACTGAAGCTTTCTTT. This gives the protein CASSRSPGVNTEAFF.

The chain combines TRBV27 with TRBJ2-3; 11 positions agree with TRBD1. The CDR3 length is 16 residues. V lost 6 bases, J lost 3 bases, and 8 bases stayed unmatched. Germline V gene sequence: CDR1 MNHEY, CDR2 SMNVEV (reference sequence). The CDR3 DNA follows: TGTGCCAGCAGCCCCGCGCGGGACAGGGGGACAGATACGCAGTATTTT. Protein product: CASSPARDRGTDTQYF.

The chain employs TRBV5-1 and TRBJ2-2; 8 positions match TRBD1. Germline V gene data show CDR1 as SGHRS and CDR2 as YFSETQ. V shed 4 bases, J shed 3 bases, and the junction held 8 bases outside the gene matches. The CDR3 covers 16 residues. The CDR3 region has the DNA TGCGCCAGCAGCCCCGGACAGGGATTTTACACCGGGGAGCTGTTTTTT. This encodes CASSPGQGFYTGELFF.

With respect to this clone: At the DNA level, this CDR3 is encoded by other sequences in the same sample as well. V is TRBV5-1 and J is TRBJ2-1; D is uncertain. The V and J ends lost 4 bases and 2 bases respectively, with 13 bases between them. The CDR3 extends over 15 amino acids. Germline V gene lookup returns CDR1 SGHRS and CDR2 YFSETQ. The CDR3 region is CASSLGPGTYNEQFF. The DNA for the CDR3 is TGCGCCAGCAGCCTGGGTCCAGGAACCTACAATGAGCAGTTCTTC.

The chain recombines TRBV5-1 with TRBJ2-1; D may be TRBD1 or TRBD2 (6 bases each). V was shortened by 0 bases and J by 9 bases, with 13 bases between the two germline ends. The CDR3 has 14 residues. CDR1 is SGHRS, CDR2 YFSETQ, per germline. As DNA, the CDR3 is TGCGCCAGCAGCTTGGAAGGGGGGTTCGGTGAGCAGTTCTTC. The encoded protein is CASSLEGGFGEQFF.

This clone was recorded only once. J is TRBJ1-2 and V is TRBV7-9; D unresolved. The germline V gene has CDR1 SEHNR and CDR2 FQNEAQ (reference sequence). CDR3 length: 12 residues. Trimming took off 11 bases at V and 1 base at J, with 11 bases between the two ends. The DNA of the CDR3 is TGTGCCGGAGGACGGGATAACTATGGCTACACCTTC. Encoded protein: CAGGRDNYGYTF.

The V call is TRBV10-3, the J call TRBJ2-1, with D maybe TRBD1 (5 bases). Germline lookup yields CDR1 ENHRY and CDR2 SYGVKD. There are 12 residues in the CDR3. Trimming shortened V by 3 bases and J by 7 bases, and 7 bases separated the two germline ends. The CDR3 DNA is TGTGCCATCAGTGACGACAGAAATGAGCAGTTCTTC. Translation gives CAISDDRNEQFF.

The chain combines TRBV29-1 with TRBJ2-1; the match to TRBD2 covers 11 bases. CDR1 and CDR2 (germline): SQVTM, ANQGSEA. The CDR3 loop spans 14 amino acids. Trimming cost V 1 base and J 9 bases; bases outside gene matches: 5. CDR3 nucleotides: TGCAGCGTTGAAGCGGCTAGCGGGAGGCTTGAGCAGTTCTTC. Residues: CSVEAASGRLEQFF.

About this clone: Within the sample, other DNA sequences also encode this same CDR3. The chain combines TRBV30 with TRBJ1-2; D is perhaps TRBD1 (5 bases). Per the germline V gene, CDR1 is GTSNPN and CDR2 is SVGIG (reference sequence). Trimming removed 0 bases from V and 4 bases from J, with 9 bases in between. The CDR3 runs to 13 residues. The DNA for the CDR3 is TGTGCCTGGAGTGTGGGGGGTGCCTATGGCTACACCTTC. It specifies CAWSVGGAYGYTF.

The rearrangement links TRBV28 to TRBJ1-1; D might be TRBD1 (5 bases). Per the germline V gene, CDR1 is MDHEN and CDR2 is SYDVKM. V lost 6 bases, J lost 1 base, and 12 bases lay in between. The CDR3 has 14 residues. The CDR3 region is CASRRDRPNTEAFF. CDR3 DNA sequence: TGTGCCAGCAGGCGGGACCGACCGAACACTGAAGCTTTCTTT.

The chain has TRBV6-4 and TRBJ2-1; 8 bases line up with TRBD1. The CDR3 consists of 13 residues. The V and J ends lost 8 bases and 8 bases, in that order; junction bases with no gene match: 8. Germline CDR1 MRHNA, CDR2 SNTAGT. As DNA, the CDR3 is TGTGCCAGCGGGACAGGCAACCTTCATGAGCAGTTCTTC. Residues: CASGTGNLHEQFF.

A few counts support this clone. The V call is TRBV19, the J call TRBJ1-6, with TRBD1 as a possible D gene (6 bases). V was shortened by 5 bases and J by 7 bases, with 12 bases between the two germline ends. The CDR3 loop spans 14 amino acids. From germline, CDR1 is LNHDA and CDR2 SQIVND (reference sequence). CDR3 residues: CASSPIQGNSPLHF. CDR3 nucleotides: TGTGCCAGTAGTCCCATACAGGGCAATTCACCCCTCCACTTT.

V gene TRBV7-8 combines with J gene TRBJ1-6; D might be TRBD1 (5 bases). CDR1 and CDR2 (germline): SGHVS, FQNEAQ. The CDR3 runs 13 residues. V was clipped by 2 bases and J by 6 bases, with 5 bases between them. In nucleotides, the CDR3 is TGTGCCAGCAGCTTACAGGGTAATTCACCCCTCCACTTT. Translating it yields CASSLQGNSPLHF.

The CDR3 reads CASTTRGGTTGTQYF. The CDR3 DNA is TGTGCCAGCACCACAAGGGGGGGGACTACAGGGACCCAGTACTTC. This sequence joins TRBV11-2 and TRBJ2-5; possibly TRBD2 for D (7 bases). Trimming shortened V by 7 bases and J by 7 bases, and 22 bases separated the two germline ends. The CDR3 covers 15 residues. From germline, CDR1 is SGHAT and CDR2 FQNNGV.

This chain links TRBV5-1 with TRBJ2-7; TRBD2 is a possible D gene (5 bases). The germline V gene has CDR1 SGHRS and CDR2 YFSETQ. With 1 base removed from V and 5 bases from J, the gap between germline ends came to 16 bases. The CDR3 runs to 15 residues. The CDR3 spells CASSLPGGFSDEQYF. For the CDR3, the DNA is TGCGCCAGCAGCTTGCCCGGAGGATTCTCGGACGAGCAGTACTTC.

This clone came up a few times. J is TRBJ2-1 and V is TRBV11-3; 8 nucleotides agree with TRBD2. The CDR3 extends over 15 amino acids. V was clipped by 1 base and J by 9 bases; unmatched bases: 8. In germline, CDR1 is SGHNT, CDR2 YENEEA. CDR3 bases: TGTGCCAGCAGCTTAGGGGGACTAGGTGGGAGTGAGCAGTTCTTC. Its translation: CASSLGGLGGSEQFF.

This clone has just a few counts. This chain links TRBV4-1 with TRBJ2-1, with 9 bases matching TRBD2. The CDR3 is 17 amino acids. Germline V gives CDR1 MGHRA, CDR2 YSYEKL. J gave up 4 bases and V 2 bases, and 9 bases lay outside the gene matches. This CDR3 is CASSQFYERGAYNEQFF. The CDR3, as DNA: TGCGCCAGCAGCCAATTTTATGAGCGGGGGGCATACAATGAGCAGTTCTTC.

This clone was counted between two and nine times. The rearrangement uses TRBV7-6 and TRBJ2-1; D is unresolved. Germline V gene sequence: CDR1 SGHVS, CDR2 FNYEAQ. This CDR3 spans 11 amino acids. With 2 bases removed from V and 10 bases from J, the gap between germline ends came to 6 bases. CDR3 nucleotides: TGTGCCAGCAGCTTAAACCAAGAGCAGTTCTTC. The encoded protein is CASSLNQEQFF.